These T cell receptor beta chains were read from a single sample in a study of CD8+CD57+ T cells in acquired aplastic anemia. MiXCR, run by TCRdb on the reads, gives a single entry per CDR3 protein. The sample lists about 180,000 distinct CDR3 sequences; 48% were seen once. The material sequenced was sorted CD4+, CD8+, or CD8+CD57+ T cells (not recorded which) from PBMCs. The receptors shown here come from a human donor with aplastic anemia. CDR3s include the opening cysteine and the closing phenylalanine or tryptophan. Each record gives: J gene, V gene, CDR3 length, clone size, D gene, CDR3 DNA, CDR3 protein. A D gene is named only where the DNA matches it firmly. The size of a clone is reported for some rows only, either as once, few or many, or as a class for expanded clones.

j_gene: TRBJ2-1; v_gene: TRBV10-3; len: 15; abundance: few; d_gene: NA; CDR3nt: TGTGCCATCAGTGCCCGGGACGGAACCTACAATGAGCAGTTCTTC; CDR3aa: CAISARDGTYNEQFF
j_gene: TRBJ2-1; v_gene: TRBV7-2; len: 13; abundance: many; d_gene: TRBD2; CDR3nt: TGTGCCAGCAGGGGACTAAGCGTAAATGAGCAGTTCTTC; CDR3aa: CASRGLSVNEQFF
j_gene: TRBJ2-3; v_gene: TRBV6-1; len: 16; abundance: once; d_gene: TRBD1; CDR3nt: TGTGCCAGCAGTGAAGACAGGGGATCGTACACAGATACGCAGTATTTT; CDR3aa: CASSEDRGSYTDTQYF
j_gene: TRBJ1-1; v_gene: TRBV15; len: 13; abundance: NA; d_gene: NA; CDR3nt: TGTGCCACCAGCAGAGATAGACCATCTGAAGCTTTCTTT; CDR3aa: CATSRDRPSEAFF
j_gene: TRBJ2-2; v_gene: TRBV25-1; len: 14; abundance: few; d_gene: NA; CDR3nt: TGTGCCAGCAGTATGAAAGGGGTGAGCGGGGAGCTGTTTTTT; CDR3aa: CASSMKGVSGELFF
j_gene: TRBJ2-7; v_gene: TRBV15; len: 17; abundance: many; d_gene: NA; CDR3nt: TGTGCCACCAGCAGAGTTGGCTCCGGATATGGACCCTACGAGCAGTACTTC; CDR3aa: CATSRVGSGYGPYEQYF
j_gene: TRBJ2-2; v_gene: TRBV7-9; len: 12; abundance: NA; d_gene: NA; CDR3nt: TGTGCCAGCAGCCAACCTAGCGGGGAGCTGTTTTTT; CDR3aa: CASSQPSGELFF
j_gene: TRBJ1-2; v_gene: TRBV7-8; len: 12; abundance: many; d_gene: NA; CDR3nt: TGTGCCAGCAGCTTGAGCCGGAATGGCTACACCTTC; CDR3aa: CASSLSRNGYTF
j_gene: TRBJ1-1; v_gene: TRBV6-1; len: 8; abundance: NA; d_gene: NA; CDR3nt: TGTGCCTCCACTGAAGCTTTCTTT; CDR3aa: CASTEAFF
j_gene: TRBJ2-1; v_gene: TRBV2; len: 14; abundance: NA; d_gene: TRBD2; CDR3nt: TGTGCCAGCAGCCCTCGGGGGGGGTACAATGAGCAGTTATTC; CDR3aa: CASSPRGGYNEQLF
j_gene: TRBJ2-2; v_gene: TRBV5-1; len: 14; abundance: NA; d_gene: NA; CDR3nt: TGCGCCAGCAGACTTGGCTGGGTGGACGGGGAGCTGTTTTTT; CDR3aa: CASRLGWVDGELFF
j_gene: TRBJ2-5; v_gene: TRBV15; len: 8; abundance: NA; d_gene: NA; CDR3nt: TGTGCCACCAGCAGAGATTCTTTC; CDR3aa: CATSRDSF
j_gene: TRBJ2-5; v_gene: TRBV10-3; len: 16; abundance: few; d_gene: NA; CDR3nt: TGTGCCATCAGTGAGCGCAGGGGTGCCCCTCAAGAGACCCAGTACTTC; CDR3aa: CAISERRGAPQETQYF
j_gene: TRBJ2-3; v_gene: TRBV20-1; len: 15; abundance: NA; d_gene: NA; CDR3nt: TGCAGTGCTAAATGGGACTTCGCTAGCACAGATACGCAGTATTTT; CDR3aa: CSAKWDFASTDTQYF
j_gene: TRBJ2-2; v_gene: TRBV2; len: 10; abundance: NA; d_gene: NA; CDR3nt: TGTGCCAGGGGGACAGGGGAGCTGTTTTTT; CDR3aa: CARGTGELFF
j_gene: TRBJ1-4; v_gene: TRBV15; len: 13; abundance: NA; d_gene: TRBD1; CDR3nt: TGTGCCACCAGCACAAGACAGGGCGAAAAACTGTTTTTT; CDR3aa: CATSTRQGEKLFF
j_gene: TRBJ2-1; v_gene: TRBV10-2; len: 11; abundance: many; d_gene: NA; CDR3nt: TGCGCCAGCATGCTAGCCAATGAGCAGTTCTTC; CDR3aa: CASMLANEQFF
j_gene: TRBJ2-3; v_gene: TRBV11-3; len: 16; abundance: many; d_gene: NA; CDR3nt: TGTGCCAGCAGCTTAGGCGGCGGACTGAGCACAGATACGCAGTATTTT; CDR3aa: CASSLGGGLSTDTQYF
j_gene: TRBJ1-1; v_gene: TRBV10-3; len: 13; abundance: NA; d_gene: NA; CDR3nt: TGTGCCATCAGTGATGGAACACAGACTGAAGCTTTCTTT; CDR3aa: CAISDGTQTEAFF
j_gene: TRBJ2-3; v_gene: TRBV5-1; len: 13; abundance: many; d_gene: NA; CDR3nt: TGCGCCAGCAGCTTGGAAGCCACAGATACGCAGTATTTT; CDR3aa: CASSLEATDTQYF
j_gene: TRBJ2-7; v_gene: TRBV29-1; len: 14; abundance: NA; d_gene: TRBD2; CDR3nt: TGCAGCGTTGGGTCACTAGCGGGAGCTTACGAGCAGTACTTC; CDR3aa: CSVGSLAGAYEQYF
j_gene: TRBJ2-3; v_gene: TRBV20-1; len: 12; abundance: NA; d_gene: NA; CDR3nt: TGCAGTGCTACTACTTTCACAGATACGCAGTATTTT; CDR3aa: CSATTFTDTQYF
j_gene: TRBJ2-5; v_gene: TRBV9; len: 13; abundance: NA; d_gene: NA; CDR3nt: TGTGCCAGCAGCACAGACTCGCTAGAGACCCAGTACTTC; CDR3aa: CASSTDSLETQYF
j_gene: TRBJ2-2; v_gene: TRBV4-2; len: 16; abundance: NA; d_gene: NA; CDR3nt: TGTGCCAGCAGCTACCGGCTAGGGCCCAACACCGGGGAGCTGTTTTTT; CDR3aa: CASSYRLGPNTGELFF
j_gene: TRBJ2-2; v_gene: TRBV5-4; len: 19; abundance: NA; d_gene: TRBD2; CDR3nt: TGTGCCAGCAGCTTGCGGGCGCGGGGGGGCAGTCCGGTCACCGGGGAGCTGTTTTTT; CDR3aa: CASSLRARGGSPVTGELFF
j_gene: TRBJ2-7; v_gene: TRBV14; len: 14; abundance: few; d_gene: TRBD2; CDR3nt: TGTGCCAGCAGGGCCGGGGGGGCCTCCTACGAGCAGTACTTC; CDR3aa: CASRAGGASYEQYF
j_gene: TRBJ2-7; v_gene: TRBV30; len: 13; abundance: NA; d_gene: NA; CDR3nt: TGTGCCTGGAGTCAGCCAGTAAGCTACGAGCAGTACTTC; CDR3aa: CAWSQPVSYEQYF
j_gene: TRBJ1-2; v_gene: TRBV3-1; len: 15; abundance: NA; d_gene: NA; CDR3nt: TGTGCCAGCAGCCCACCCGGGATCACTAACTATGGCTACACCTTC; CDR3aa: CASSPPGITNYGYTF
j_gene: TRBJ2-2; v_gene: TRBV24-1; len: 17; abundance: NA; d_gene: TRBD1; CDR3nt: TGTGCCACCAGTGATTTCGAGACAGGGGGGGAATCCGGGGAGCTGTTTTTT; CDR3aa: CATSDFETGGESGELFF
j_gene: TRBJ1-6; v_gene: TRBV6-1; len: 15; abundance: few; d_gene: TRBD1; CDR3nt: TGTGCCAGCAGTCCAAGACAGGGGGCGGCTTCACCCCTCCACTTT; CDR3aa: CASSPRQGAASPLHF
j_gene: TRBJ1-6; v_gene: TRBV7-9; len: 14; abundance: NA; d_gene: NA; CDR3nt: TGTGCCAGCAGCCTCGGGGCAGGTCTTTCCCCCCTCCACTTT; CDR3aa: CASSLGAGLSPLHF
j_gene: TRBJ1-5; v_gene: TRBV2; len: 15; abundance: few; d_gene: NA; CDR3nt: TGTGCCACCCGGGACACAACAAATAGCAATCAGCCCCAGCATTTT; CDR3aa: CATRDTTNSNQPQHF
j_gene: TRBJ1-1; v_gene: TRBV2; len: 15; abundance: NA; d_gene: TRBD1; CDR3nt: TGTGCCAGCAAGGGACAGGCGTTGAGTGACACTGAAGCTTTCTTT; CDR3aa: CASKGQALSDTEAFF
j_gene: TRBJ1-5; v_gene: TRBV19; len: 18; abundance: many; d_gene: TRBD1; CDR3nt: TGTGCCAGTAGCCGTAAGACAGGGTTCCCTAATAGCAATCAGCCCCAGCATTTT; CDR3aa: CASSRKTGFPNSNQPQHF
j_gene: TRBJ2-5; v_gene: TRBV2; len: 16; abundance: NA; d_gene: TRBD1; CDR3nt: TGTGCCAGCAGTCCTTCTTATGGGGACAGACAAGAGACCCAGTACTTC; CDR3aa: CASSPSYGDRQETQYF
j_gene: TRBJ2-7; v_gene: TRBV7-9; len: 15; abundance: many; d_gene: NA; CDR3nt: TGTGCCAGCAGCTTAGGACAGAACCCCACCTACGAGCAGTACTTC; CDR3aa: CASSLGQNPTYEQYF
j_gene: TRBJ2-3; v_gene: TRBV7-6; len: 19; abundance: NA; d_gene: NA; CDR3nt: TGTGCCAGCAGCTTAGCTCGGGTGGGGTTCGACTATAGCACAGATACGCAGTATTTT; CDR3aa: CASSLARVGFDYSTDTQYF
j_gene: TRBJ1-5; v_gene: TRBV4-1; len: 15; abundance: NA; d_gene: TRBD1; CDR3nt: TGCGCCAGCAGCCAGGACAGGGGGCTGAATCAGCCCCAGCATTTT; CDR3aa: CASSQDRGLNQPQHF
j_gene: TRBJ1-1; v_gene: TRBV5-1; len: 14; abundance: NA; d_gene: NA; CDR3nt: TGCGCCAGCAGCGACGGACAGACGAACACTGAAGCTTTCTTT; CDR3aa: CASSDGQTNTEAFF
j_gene: TRBJ2-7; v_gene: TRBV29-1; len: 16; abundance: NA; d_gene: TRBD2; CDR3nt: TGCAGCTTGGGGCTCGGGACTAGCGGGGGGACCTACGAGCAGTACTTC; CDR3aa: CSLGLGTSGGTYEQYF
j_gene: TRBJ2-2; v_gene: TRBV20-1; len: 12; abundance: many; d_gene: NA; CDR3nt: TGCAGTGCGCAGGAGAACACCGGGGAGCTGTTTTTT; CDR3aa: CSAQENTGELFF
j_gene: TRBJ1-5; v_gene: TRBV20-1; len: 14; abundance: many; d_gene: NA; CDR3nt: TGCAGTGCTAGAGAAGGAGGGAGAGATCAGCCCCAGCATTTT; CDR3aa: CSAREGGRDQPQHF
j_gene: TRBJ2-7; v_gene: TRBV13; len: 13; abundance: many; d_gene: TRBD1; CDR3nt: TGTGCCAGCAGTTTGGACAGGGGGAACGAGCAGTACTTC; CDR3aa: CASSLDRGNEQYF
j_gene: TRBJ2-3; v_gene: TRBV20-1; len: 13; abundance: many; d_gene: NA; CDR3nt: TGCAGTGCCCCGGCTATCTCCTTGGATACGCAGTATTTT; CDR3aa: CSAPAISLDTQYF
j_gene: TRBJ2-3; v_gene: TRBV5-6; len: 18; abundance: many; d_gene: TRBD2; CDR3nt: TGTGCCAGCAGCTTGGACTTAGCGGGGGGGCCAGGCACAGATACGCAGTATTTT; CDR3aa: CASSLDLAGGPGTDTQYF
j_gene: TRBJ2-6; v_gene: TRBV10-3; len: 16; abundance: once; d_gene: NA; CDR3nt: TGTGCCACCCTACCGGGGCAGTCCTCTGGGGCCAACGTCCTGACTTTC; CDR3aa: CATLPGQSSGANVLTF
j_gene: TRBJ1-2; v_gene: TRBV24-1; len: 13; abundance: NA; d_gene: NA; CDR3nt: TGTGCCACCGGCCTATGGACTAACTATGGCTACGCCTTC; CDR3aa: CATGLWTNYGYAF
j_gene: TRBJ2-1; v_gene: TRBV11-2; len: 15; abundance: NA; d_gene: NA; CDR3nt: TGTGCCAGCAGCCCAGTCCCCCCGTCACACAATGAGCAGTTCTTC; CDR3aa: CASSPVPPSHNEQFF